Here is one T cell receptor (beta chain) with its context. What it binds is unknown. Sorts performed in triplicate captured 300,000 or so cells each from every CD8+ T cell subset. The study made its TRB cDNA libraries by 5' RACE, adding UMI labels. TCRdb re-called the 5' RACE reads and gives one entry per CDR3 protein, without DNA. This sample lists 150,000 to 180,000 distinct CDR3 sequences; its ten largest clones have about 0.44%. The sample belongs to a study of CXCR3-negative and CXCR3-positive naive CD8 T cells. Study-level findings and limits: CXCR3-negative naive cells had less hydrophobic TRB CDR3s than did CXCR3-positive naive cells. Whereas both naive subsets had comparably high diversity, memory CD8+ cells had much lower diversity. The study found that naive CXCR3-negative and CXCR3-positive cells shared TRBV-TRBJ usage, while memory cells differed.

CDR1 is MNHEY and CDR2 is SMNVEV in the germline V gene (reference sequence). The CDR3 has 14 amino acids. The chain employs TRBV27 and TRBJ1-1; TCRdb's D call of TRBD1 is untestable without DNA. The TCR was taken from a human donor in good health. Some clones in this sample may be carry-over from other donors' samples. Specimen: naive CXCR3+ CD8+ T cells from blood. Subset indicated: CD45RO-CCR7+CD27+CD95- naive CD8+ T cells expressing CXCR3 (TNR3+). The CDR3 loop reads CASSLSGDPREAFF.